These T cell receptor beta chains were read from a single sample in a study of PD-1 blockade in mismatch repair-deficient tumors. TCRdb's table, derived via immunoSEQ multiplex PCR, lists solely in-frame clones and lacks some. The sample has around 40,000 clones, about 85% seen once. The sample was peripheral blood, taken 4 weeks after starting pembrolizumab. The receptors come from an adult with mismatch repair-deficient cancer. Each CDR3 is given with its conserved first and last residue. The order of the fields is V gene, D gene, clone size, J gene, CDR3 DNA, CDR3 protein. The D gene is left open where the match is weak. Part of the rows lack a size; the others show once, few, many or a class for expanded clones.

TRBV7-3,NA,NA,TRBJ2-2,TGTGCCAGCAGCTTGGACGGCCCCGGGGAGCTGTTTTTT,CASSLDGPGELFF
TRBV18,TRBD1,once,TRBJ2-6,TGTGCCAGCTCACGGGGACAGGGATCCTCTGGGGCCAACGTCCTGACTTTC,CASSRGQGSSGANVLTF
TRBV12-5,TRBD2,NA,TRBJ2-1,TGTGCTAGTGGTTTGTTGCCCGGGACTAGCGACAATGAGCAGTTCTTC,CASGLLPGTSDNEQFF
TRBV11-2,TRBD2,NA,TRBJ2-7,TGTGCCAGCAGCTTATACCCGGGACTAGCCAGCTCCTACGAGCAGTACTTC,CASSLYPGLASSYEQYF
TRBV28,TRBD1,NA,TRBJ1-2,TGTGCCAGCAGTCAGCGGGACAGGACATGGTATGGCTACACCTTC,CASSQRDRTWYGYTF
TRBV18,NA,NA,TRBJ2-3,TGTGCCAGCTCACTACTGTCCACCACAGATACGCAGTATTTT,CASSLLSTTDTQYF
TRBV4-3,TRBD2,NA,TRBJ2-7,TGCGCCAGCAGCCCTTCCTCGGGACTAGTTTCCGAGCAGTACTTC,CASSPSSGLVSEQYF
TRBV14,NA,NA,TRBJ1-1,TGTGCCAGCAGCCGTCTGGGAGCTTTCTTT,CASSRLGAFF
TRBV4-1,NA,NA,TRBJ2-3,TGCGCCAGCAGCCAAGAGGTTTGGCGGAACCACCCAGATACGCAGTATTTT,CASSQEVWRNHPDTQYF
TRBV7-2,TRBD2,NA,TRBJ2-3,TGTGCCAGCAGCCAAAAGACTAGCGGAGACACAGATACGCAGTATTTT,CASSQKTSGDTDTQYF
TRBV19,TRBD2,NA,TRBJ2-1,TGTGCCAGTAGTATTTCTGTGACTAGCGCGTACAATGAGCAGTTCTTC,CASSISVTSAYNEQFF
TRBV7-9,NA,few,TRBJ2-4,TGTGCCAGCAGCTCCGGGGTTGGCAAAAACATTCAGTACTTC,CASSSGVGKNIQYF
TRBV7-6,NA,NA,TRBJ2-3,TGTGCCAGCAACGAACATCCAGGGGGGGGGTCCACAGATACGCAGTATTTT,CASNEHPGGGSTDTQYF
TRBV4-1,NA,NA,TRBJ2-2,TGCGCCAGCATAGGGAACACCGGGGAGCTGTTTTTT,CASIGNTGELFF
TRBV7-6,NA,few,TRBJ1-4,TGTGCCAGCAGCTTAGAATCGGCAGGGAGGAAACTGTTTTTT,CASSLESAGRKLFF
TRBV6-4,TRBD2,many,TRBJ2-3,TGTGCCAGCAGTGGGACAGCGGGAGCCACAGATACGCAGTATTTT,CASSGTAGATDTQYF
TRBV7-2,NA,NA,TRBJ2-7,TGTGCCAGCAGCTTAGAACAGAAGTCCTACGAGCAGTACTTC,CASSLEQKSYEQYF
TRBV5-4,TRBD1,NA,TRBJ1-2,TGTGCCAGCAACGTCCCGGGACAGCTTCAGGTCACCTTC,CASNVPGQLQVTF
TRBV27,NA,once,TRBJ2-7,TGTGCCAGCAGTTTAAGGGAACCCACGGGCGAGCAGTACTTC,CASSLREPTGEQYF
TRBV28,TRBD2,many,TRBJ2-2,TGTGCCAGCAGTGGAACCGGACTAGCTTGGACCGGGGAGCTGTTTTTT,CASSGTGLAWTGELFF
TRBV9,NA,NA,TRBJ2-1,TGTGCCAGCAGCGTGGCGGGGCACTCCTACAATGAGCAGTTCTTC,CASSVAGHSYNEQFF
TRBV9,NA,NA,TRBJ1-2,TGTGCCAGCAGCGTTTACGCAGGGCTGAACTATGGCTACACCTTC,CASSVYAGLNYGYTF
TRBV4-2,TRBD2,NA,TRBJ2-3,TGTGCCAGCAGCCAGGAAAGGGAGGGGCCAGATACGCAGTATTTT,CASSQEREGPDTQYF
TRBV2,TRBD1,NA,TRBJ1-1,TGTGCCAGCAGAGATGACAGGGTTGAAGCTTTCTTT,CASRDDRVEAFF
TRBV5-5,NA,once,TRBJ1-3,TGTGCCAGCGGGGACTCTGGAAACACCATATATTTT,CASGDSGNTIYF
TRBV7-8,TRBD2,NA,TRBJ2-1,TGTGCCAGCAGCTTAGAACTAGCGGGCGTGAATGAGCAGTTCTTC,CASSLELAGVNEQFF
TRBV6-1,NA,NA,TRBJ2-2,TGTGCCAGCAGTTCCGGGACGAGGGAGCTGTTTTTT,CASSSGTRELFF
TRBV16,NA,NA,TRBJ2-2,TGTGCCAGCAGCCCACAGGAGGGATTCGGGGAGCTGTTTTTT,CASSPQEGFGELFF
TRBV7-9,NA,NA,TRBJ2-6,TGTGCCAGCAGCTTAGGGTTCTTCTCTGGGGCCAACGTCCTGACTTTC,CASSLGFFSGANVLTF
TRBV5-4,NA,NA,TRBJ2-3,TGTGCCAGCAGCTTCGACTCAGTCTCTACAGATACGCAGTATTTT,CASSFDSVSTDTQYF
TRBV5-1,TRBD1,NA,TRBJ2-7,TGCGCCAGCAGCTTGGGTCCCGGGACAGGGGGGAGACCCTACGAGCAGTACTTC,CASSLGPGTGGRPYEQYF
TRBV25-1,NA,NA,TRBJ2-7,TGTGCCAGCAGTGAGGGGTCCCTATCCTACGAGCAGTACTTC,CASSEGSLSYEQYF
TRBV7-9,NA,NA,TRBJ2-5,TGTGCCAGCAGGGACTTCCAAGAGACCCAGTACTTC,CASRDFQETQYF
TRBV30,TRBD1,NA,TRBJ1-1,TGTGCCGGCCTAACCGGGACAGCAGAAGCTTTCTTT,CAGLTGTAEAFF
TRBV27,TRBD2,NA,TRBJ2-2,TGTGCCAGCAGACCACTAGCGGGAGGCTTAGAGGAGCTGTTTTTT,CASRPLAGGLEELFF
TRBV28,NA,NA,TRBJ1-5,TGTGCCAGCAGAGATCCATGGTCGACTTATAGCAATCAGCCCCAGCATTTT,CASRDPWSTYSNQPQHF
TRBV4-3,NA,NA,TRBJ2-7,TGCGCCAGCAGTCCCGGGAGGGGGCCGTACGAGCAGTACTTC,CASSPGRGPYEQYF
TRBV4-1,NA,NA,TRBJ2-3,TGCGCCAGCAGCCAAGATGGCGCAGGGCGAGATACGCAGTATTTT,CASSQDGAGRDTQYF
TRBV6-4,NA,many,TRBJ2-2,TGTGCCAGCAGTGACCGGGACACCGGGGAGCTGTTTTTT,CASSDRDTGELFF
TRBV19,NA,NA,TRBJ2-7,TGTGCCAGTAGTATGGGGACGGTGTACGAGCAGTACTTC,CASSMGTVYEQYF
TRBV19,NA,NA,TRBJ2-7,TGTGCCAGTAGTATAGCCGGATTTCGCTACGAGCAGTACTTC,CASSIAGFRYEQYF
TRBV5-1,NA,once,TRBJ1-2,TGCGCCAGCAGCTTCGGTGCAGCGTCCTATGGCTACACCTTC,CASSFGAASYGYTF
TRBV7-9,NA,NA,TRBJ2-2,TGTGCCAGCAGCTTGGACACCGGGGAGCTGTTTTTT,CASSLDTGELFF
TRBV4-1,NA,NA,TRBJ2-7,TGCGCCAGCAGCCAAAGTCCGTACGTGGACGAGCAGTACTTC,CASSQSPYVDEQYF
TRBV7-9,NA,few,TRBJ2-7,TGTGCCAGCAGCTTGAACTACGAGCAGTACTTC,CASSLNYEQYF
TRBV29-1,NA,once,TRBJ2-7,TGCAGCGTTGAAGCGGGAGACAGGGTGGACGAGCAGTACTTC,CSVEAGDRVDEQYF
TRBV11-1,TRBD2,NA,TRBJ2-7,TGTGCCAGCAGCTTAGGGCGGGAGAGCGACGAGCAGTACTTC,CASSLGRESDEQYF
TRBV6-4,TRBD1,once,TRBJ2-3,TGTGCCAGCAGTATGGGACAGGCCACAGATACGCAGTATTTT,CASSMGQATDTQYF
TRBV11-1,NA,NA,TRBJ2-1,TGTGCCAGCAGCTTATTTGCTAGCGAGTCCTACAATGAGCAGTTCTTC,CASSLFASESYNEQFF
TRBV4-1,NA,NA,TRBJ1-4,TGCGCCAGCGGCAACGGACAAGCTAATGAAAAACTGTTTTTT,CASGNGQANEKLFF
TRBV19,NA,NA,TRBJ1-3,TGTGCCAGTAGTCTTCGCCCGGGGGGCCGTCTCTCTGGAAACACCATATATTTT,CASSLRPGGRLSGNTIYF
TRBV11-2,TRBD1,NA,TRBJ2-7,TGTGCCAGCAGCTTAGAAGGGACAGGGGGCGCCGAGCAGTACTTC,CASSLEGTGGAEQYF
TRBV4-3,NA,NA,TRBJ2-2,TGCGCCAGCAGCCAAGATTACGGGGCTAGTAGTACCGGGGAGCTGTTTTTT,CASSQDYGASSTGELFF
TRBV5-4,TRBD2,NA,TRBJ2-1,TGTGCCAGCAGCTTATCCGGGAGGGCCGGGGATGAGCAGTTCTTC,CASSLSGRAGDEQFF
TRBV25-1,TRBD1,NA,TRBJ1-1,TGTGCCAGCAGTCCGACAGGGGGCAGTGAAGCTTTCTTT,CASSPTGGSEAFF
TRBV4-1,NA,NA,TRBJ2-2,TGCGCCAGCAGCCAAGGGCCAAAACAGAGCCTCACCGGGGAGCTGTTTTTT,CASSQGPKQSLTGELFF
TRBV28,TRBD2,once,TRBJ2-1,TGTGCCAGCATTCCCCGGACTAGCGGGAGTATGTCCTACAATGAGCAGTTCTTC,CASIPRTSGSMSYNEQFF
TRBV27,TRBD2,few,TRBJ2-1,TGTGCCAGCAGTCTCGGGGGGTCCTACAATGAGCAGTTCTTC,CASSLGGSYNEQFF
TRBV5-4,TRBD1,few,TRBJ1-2,TGTGCCAGCAAGCTACAGGGGGCTACTGGCTACACCTTC,CASKLQGATGYTF